This T cell receptor beta chain was sequenced during a study of blood T cell repertoires in COVID-19. Study summary: Material from acute and convalescent COVID-19 was sourced from the United States, Italy and Spain. T cells, B-cell-depleted T cells, or PBMCs supplied cDNA or gDNA.

Worth noting for this clone: The same CDR3 can be traced to other DNA sequences in this sample.

Per the original data handling: Estimated nucleated cell counts came from reference gene primer amplification. Sequencing was performed with immunoSEQ multiplex PCR; in TCRdb, only in-frame clones are kept and a portion is missing. V, J and clone size reflect that table, while D and trimming were determined from the DNA. The sample lists 40,000 to 45,000 clones; around 70% were seen once. The CDR3 is 14 amino acids. V was cut by 3 bases and J by 0 bases, with 6 bases left in between. CDR1 and CDR2 (germline): LGHDT, YNNKEL (reference sequence). Sequences were obtained from peripheral blood. The chain uses TRBV3-1 (or the pseudogene TRBV3-2) and TRBJ1-3; a possible D gene is TRBD1 (6 bases). The source of this sequence is an elderly man with acute or convalescent COVID-19. CDR3 region: CASSQDSSGNTIYF. CDR3 nucleotides: TGTGCCAGCAGCCAGGACAGCTCTGGAAACACCATATATTTT.